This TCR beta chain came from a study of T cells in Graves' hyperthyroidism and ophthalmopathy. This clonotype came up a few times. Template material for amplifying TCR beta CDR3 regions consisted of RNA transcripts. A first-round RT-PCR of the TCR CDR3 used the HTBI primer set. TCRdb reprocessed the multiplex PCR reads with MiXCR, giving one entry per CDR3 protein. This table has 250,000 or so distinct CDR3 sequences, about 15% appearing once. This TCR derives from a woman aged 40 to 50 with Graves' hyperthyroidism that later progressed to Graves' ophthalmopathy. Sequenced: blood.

The CDR3 sequence is CASSRDRETTNEKLFF. CDR3 DNA: TGTGCCAGCAGCCGAGACAGGGAAACAACTAATGAAAAACTGTTTTTT. The J gene is TRBJ1-4, the V gene TRBV5-4, with TRBD1 identical over 7 bases. This CDR3 region has 16 residues. In germline, CDR1 is SGHNT, CDR2 YYREEE (reference sequence). V shed 4 bases and J 0 bases; nucleotides not matched to a gene: 6.